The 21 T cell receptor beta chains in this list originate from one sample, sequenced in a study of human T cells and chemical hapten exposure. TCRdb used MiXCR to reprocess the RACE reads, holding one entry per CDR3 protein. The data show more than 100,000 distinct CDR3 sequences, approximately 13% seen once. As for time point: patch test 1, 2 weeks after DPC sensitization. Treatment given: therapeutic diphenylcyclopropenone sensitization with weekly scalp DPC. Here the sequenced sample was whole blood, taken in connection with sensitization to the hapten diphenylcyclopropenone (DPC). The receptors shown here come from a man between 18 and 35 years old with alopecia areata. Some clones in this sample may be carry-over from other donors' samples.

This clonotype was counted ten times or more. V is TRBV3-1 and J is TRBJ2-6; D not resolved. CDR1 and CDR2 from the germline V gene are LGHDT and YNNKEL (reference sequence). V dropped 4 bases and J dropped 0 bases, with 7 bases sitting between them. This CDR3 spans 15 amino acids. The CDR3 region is CASSPDSSGANVLTF. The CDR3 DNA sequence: TGTGCCAGCAGCCCCGACTCCTCTGGGGCCAACGTCCTGACTTTC. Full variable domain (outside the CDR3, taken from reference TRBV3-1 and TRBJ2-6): DTAVSQTPKYLVTQMGNDKSIKCEQNLGHDTMYWYKQDSKKFLKIMFSYNNKELIINETVPNRFSPKSPDKAHLNLHINSLELGDSAVYFCASSPDSSGANVLTFGAGSRLTVL.

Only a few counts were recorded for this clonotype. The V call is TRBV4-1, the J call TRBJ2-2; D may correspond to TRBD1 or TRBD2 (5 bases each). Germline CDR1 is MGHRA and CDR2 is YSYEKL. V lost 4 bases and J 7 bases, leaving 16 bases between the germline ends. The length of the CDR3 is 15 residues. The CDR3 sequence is CASSPREGKGGELFF. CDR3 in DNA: TGCGCCAGCAGCCCAAGAGAGGGGAAAGGCGGGGAGCTGTTTTTT.

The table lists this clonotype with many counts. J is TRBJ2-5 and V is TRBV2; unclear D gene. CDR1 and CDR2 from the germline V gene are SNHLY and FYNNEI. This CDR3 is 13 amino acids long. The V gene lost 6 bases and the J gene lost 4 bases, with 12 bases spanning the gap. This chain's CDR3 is CASSSDSRETQYF. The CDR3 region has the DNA TGTGCCAGCAGCTCTGATTCTCGAGAGACCCAGTACTTC.

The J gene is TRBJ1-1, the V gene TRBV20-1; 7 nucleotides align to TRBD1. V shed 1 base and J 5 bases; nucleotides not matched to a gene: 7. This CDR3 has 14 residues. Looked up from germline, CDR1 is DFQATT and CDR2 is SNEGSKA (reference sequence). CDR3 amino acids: CSARVAGGWTEAFF. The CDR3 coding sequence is TGCAGTGCTAGAGTAGCAGGGGGTTGGACTGAAGCTTTCTTT.

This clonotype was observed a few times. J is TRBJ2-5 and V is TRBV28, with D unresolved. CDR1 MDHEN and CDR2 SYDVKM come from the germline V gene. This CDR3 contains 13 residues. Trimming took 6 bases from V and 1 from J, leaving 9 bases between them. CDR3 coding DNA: TGTGCCAGCAGCACCCAGCTCCAAGAGACCCAGTACTTC. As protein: CASSTQLQETQYF.

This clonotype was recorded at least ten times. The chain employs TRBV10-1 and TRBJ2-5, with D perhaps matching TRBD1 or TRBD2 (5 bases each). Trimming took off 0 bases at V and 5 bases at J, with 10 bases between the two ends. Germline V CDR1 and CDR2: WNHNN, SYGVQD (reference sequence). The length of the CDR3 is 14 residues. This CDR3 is CASSESGTRETQYF. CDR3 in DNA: TGCGCCAGCAGTGAGTCCGGGACCAGGGAGACCCAGTACTTC.

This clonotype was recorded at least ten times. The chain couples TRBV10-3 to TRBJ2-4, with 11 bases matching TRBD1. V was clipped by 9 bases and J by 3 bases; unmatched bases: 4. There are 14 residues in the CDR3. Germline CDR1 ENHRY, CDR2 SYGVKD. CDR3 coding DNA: TGTGCCATAGGACAGGGGGCGGACAAAAACATTCAGTACTTC. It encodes CAIGQGADKNIQYF.

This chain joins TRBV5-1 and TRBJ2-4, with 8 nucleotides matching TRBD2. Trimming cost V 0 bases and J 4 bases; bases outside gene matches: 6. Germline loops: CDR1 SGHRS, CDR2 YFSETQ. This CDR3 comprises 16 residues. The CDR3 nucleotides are TGCGCCAGCAGCTTGGCCCGGGCTAGCGGGAAAAACATTCAGTACTTC. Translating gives CASSLARASGKNIQYF.

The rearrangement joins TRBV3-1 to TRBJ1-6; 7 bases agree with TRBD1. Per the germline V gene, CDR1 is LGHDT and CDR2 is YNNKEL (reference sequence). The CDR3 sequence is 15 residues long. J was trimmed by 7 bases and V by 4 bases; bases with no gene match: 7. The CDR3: CASSPDRAGNSPLHF. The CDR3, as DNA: TGTGCCAGCAGCCCCGACAGGGCGGGAAATTCACCCCTCCACTTT.

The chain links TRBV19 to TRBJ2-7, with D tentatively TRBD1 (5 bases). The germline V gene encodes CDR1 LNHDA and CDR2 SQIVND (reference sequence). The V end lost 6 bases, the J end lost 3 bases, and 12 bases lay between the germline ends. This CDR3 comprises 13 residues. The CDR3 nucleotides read TGTGCCAGTAGCCCCTTTCAGGGCTACGAGCAGTACTTC. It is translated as CASSPFQGYEQYF. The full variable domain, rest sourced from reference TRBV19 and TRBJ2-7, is DGGITQSPKYLFRKEGQNVTLSCEQNLNHDAMYWYRQDPGQGLRLIYYSQIVNDFQKGDIAEGYSVSREKKESFPLTVTSAQKNPTAFYLCASSPFQGYEQYFGPGTRLTVT.

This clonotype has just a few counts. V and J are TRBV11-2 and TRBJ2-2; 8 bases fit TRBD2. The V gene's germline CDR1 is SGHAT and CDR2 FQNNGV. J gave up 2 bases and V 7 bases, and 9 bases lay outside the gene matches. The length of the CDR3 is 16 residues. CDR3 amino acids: CASTLLSGANTGELFF. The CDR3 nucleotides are TGTGCCAGCACTCTCCTTAGCGGGGCTAACACCGGGGAGCTGTTTTTT. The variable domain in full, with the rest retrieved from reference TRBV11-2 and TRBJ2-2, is EAGVAQSPRYKIIEKRQSVAFWCNPISGHATLYWYQQILGQGPKLLIQFQNNGVVDDSQLPKDRFSAERLKGVDSTLKIQPAKLEDSAVYLCASTLLSGANTGELFFGEGSRLTVL.

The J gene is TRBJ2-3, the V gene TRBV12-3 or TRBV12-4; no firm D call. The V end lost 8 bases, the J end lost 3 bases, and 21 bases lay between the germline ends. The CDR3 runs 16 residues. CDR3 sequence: CASALQSTSATDTQYF. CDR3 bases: TGTGCCAGCGCCCTCCAATCCACCAGTGCGACAGATACGCAGTATTTT.

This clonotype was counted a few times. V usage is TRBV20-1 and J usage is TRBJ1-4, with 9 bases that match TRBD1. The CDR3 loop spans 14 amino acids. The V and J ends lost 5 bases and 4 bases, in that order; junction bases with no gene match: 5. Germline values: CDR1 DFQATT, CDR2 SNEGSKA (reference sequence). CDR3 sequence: CSAGRDRDNEKLFF. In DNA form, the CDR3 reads TGCAGTGCTGGCCGGGACAGGGATAATGAAAAACTGTTTTTT.

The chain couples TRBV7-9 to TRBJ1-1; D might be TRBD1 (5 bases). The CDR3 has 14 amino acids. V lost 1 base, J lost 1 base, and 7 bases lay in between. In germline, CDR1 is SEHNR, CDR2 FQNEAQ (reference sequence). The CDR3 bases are TGTGCCAGCAGCTTAGTGGGGCAGAACACTGAAGCTTTCTTT. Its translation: CASSLVGQNTEAFF.

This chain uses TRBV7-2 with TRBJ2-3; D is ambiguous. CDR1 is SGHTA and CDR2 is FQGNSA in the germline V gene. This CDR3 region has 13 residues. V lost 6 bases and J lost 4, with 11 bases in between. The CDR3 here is CASRRDNSDTQYF. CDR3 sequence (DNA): TGTGCCAGCAGACGTGACAATTCAGATACGCAGTATTTT.

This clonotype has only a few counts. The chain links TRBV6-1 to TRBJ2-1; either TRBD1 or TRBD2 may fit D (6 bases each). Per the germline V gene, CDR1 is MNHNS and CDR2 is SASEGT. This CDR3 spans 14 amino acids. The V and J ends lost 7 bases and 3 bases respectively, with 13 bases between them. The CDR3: CASTSAGHYNEQFF. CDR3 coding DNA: TGTGCCAGCACCTCCGCGGGACACTACAATGAGCAGTTCTTC.

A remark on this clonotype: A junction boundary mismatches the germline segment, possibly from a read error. The CDR3: CASSLAMPGRSDTQYF. The CDR3 nucleotides are TGTGCCAGCAGCCTAGCGATGCCCGGGAGGTCAGATACGCAGTATTTT. The rearrangement joins TRBV7-6 to TRBJ2-3; 7 bases are shared with TRBD2. Germline CDR1 is SGHVS and CDR2 is FNYEAQ. The CDR3 sequence is 16 residues long. The variable domain in full, with the rest retrieved from reference TRBV7-6 and TRBJ2-3, is GAGVSQSPRYKVTKRGQDVALRCDPISGHVSLYWYRQALGQGPEFLTYFNYEAQQDKSGLPNDRFSAERPEGSISTLTIQRTEQRDSAMYRCASSLAMPGRSDTQYFGPGTRLTVL.

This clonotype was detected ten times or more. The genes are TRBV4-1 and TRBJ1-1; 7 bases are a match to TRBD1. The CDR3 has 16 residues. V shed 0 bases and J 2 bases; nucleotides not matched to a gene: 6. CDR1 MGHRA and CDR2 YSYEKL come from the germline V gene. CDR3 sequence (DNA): TGCGCCAGCAGCCAAGATCTTTACAGGGGCAACACTGAAGCTTTCTTT. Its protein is CASSQDLYRGNTEAFF.

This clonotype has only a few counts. DNA for the CDR3: TGTGCCAGCAGTTACTCTAAAACAGGGGGCATCACTGAAGCTTTCTTT. Protein: CASSYSKTGGITEAFF. J is TRBJ1-1 and V is TRBV6-6; 9 bases agree with TRBD1. CDR3 length equals 16 residues. V lost 0 bases to trimming and J lost 4 bases; unmatched junction nucleotides: 6. Germline V CDR1 and CDR2: MNHNY, SVGAGI (reference sequence).

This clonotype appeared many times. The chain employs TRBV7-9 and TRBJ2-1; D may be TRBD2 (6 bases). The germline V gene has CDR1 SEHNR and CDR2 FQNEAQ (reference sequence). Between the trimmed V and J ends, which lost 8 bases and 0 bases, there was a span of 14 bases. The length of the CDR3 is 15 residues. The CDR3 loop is CASASIGSSYNEQFF. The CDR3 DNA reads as TGTGCCAGCGCGTCAATCGGGAGCTCCTACAATGAGCAGTTCTTC.

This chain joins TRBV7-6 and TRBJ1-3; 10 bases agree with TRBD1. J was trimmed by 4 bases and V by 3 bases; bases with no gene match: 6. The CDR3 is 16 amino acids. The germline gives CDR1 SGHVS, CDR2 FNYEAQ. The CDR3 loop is CASSLGKTGGGNTIYF. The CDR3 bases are TGTGCCAGCAGCTTGGGGAAGACAGGGGGCGGAAACACCATATATTTT. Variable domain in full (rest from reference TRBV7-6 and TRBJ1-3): GAGVSQSPRYKVTKRGQDVALRCDPISGHVSLYWYRQALGQGPEFLTYFNYEAQQDKSGLPNDRFSAERPEGSISTLTIQRTEQRDSAMYRCASSLGKTGGGNTIYFGEGSWLTVV.